This entry lists 3 T cell receptor beta chains sequenced from one sample in a study of blood T cell repertoires in COVID-19. The table came from immunoSEQ multiplex PCR; TCRdb's copy has only in-frame clones and leaves some out. Of tens of thousands of clones listed, about 85% are singletons. Input material: peripheral blood. The receptors were sampled from a human donor in a cohort sampled during active COVID-19.

The rearrangement links TRBV5-1 to TRBJ1-2; 7 nucleotides agree with TRBD1. V was pared by 0 bases and J by 4 bases, with 3 bases of the junction left unmatched. This CDR3 has 14 amino acids. The germline gives CDR1 SGHRS, CDR2 YFSETQ. CDR3 DNA sequence: TGCGCCAGCAGCTTGGGGGGACAGAGCTATGGCTACACCTTC. It translates to CASSLGGQSYGYTF.

The rearrangement links TRBV5-5 to TRBJ1-3; unclear D gene. Trimming shortened V by 4 bases and J by 3 bases, and 17 bases separated the two germline ends. Germline assignment: CDR1 SGHKS and CDR2 YYEKEE (reference sequence). CDR3 length: 16 amino acids. CDR3 DNA: TGTGCCAGCAGCCTGGCAGGAGGGCAATATGGAAACACCATATATTTT. Amino acid sequence: CASSLAGGQYGNTIYF.

The chain employs TRBV30 and TRBJ2-3, with D uncertain. Germline lookup yields CDR1 GTSNPN and CDR2 SVGIG (reference sequence). The CDR3 contains 15 residues. Deletions cut 1 base from V and 0 bases from J, with 11 bases between. The CDR3 is CAWSGAPGSTDTQYF. The CDR3 DNA follows: TGTGCCTGGAGTGGGGCGCCAGGTAGCACAGATACGCAGTATTTT. Supplemented by reference TRBV30 and TRBJ2-3, the full variable domain reads SQTIHQWPATLVQPVGSPLSLECTVEGTSNPNLYWYRQAAGRGLQLLFYSVGIGQISSEVPQNLSASRPQDRQFILSSKKLLLSDSGFYLCAWSGAPGSTDTQYFGPGTRLTVL.